The next 30 T cell receptor beta chains were all read from a single sample in a study of shared clonotypes between healthy human individuals. Generated by immunoSEQ multiplex PCR, the TCRdb table keeps only in-frame clones and is missing some. The top ten clones hold about 12% of a sample with about 470,000 clones, 70% to 80% of them seen once. Sequenced: PBMCs. The source of these receptors is a woman aged 40 to 50 in good health. Some clones in this sample may be carry-over from other donors' samples.

This clone has a count of ten or more. The chain combines TRBV15 with TRBJ2-2, with D tentatively TRBD2 (5 bases). This CDR3 region has 13 residues. The germline CDR1 and CDR2 sequences are LNHNV and YYDKDF (reference sequence). Trimming left V 1 base short and J 11 bases short, with 11 bases between. CDR3 coding DNA: TGTGCCACCAGCAGAGTAGCAGCGGCTGAGCTGTTTTTT. Translation: CATSRVAAAELFF. The variable domain in full, with the rest retrieved from reference TRBV15 and TRBJ2-2, is DAMVIQNPRYQVTQFGKPVTLSCSQTLNHNVMYWYQQKSSQAPKLLFHYYDKDFNNEADTPDNFQSRRPNTSFCFLDIRSPGLGDTAMYLCATSRVAAAELFFGEGSRLTVL.

V gene TRBV19 combines with J gene TRBJ1-5; 7 bases fit TRBD1. Per germline, CDR1 LNHDA and CDR2 SQIVND (reference sequence). V lost 3 bases, J lost 2 bases, and 13 bases stayed unmatched. The CDR3 consists of 18 residues. The CDR3 nucleotides are TGTGCCAGTAGTATTTTGGGTACAGGGGTTAGTCGCAATCAGCCCCAGCATTTT. It is translated as CASSILGTGVSRNQPQHF. Based on the CDR3 plus reference TRBV19 and TRBJ1-5, the full variable domain is DGGITQSPKYLFRKEGQNVTLSCEQNLNHDAMYWYRQDPGQGLRLIYYSQIVNDFQKGDIAEGYSVSREKKESFPLTVTSAQKNPTAFYLCASSILGTGVSRNQPQHFGDGTRLSIL.

The chain has TRBV6-5 and TRBJ2-2, with 7 bases fitting TRBD1. With 10 bases clipped from V and 3 bases from J, the junction kept 8 bases outside the gene matches. The V gene's germline CDR1 is MNHEY and CDR2 SVGAGI. The CDR3 consists of 14 residues. Written as DNA, the CDR3 is TGTGCCAACCTCGGACAGGAAGACACCGGGGAGCTGTTTTTT. Its protein is CANLGQEDTGELFF.

This clone has just a few counts. This rearrangement joins TRBV2 to TRBJ2-2; D is ambiguous. The V gene lost 7 bases and the J gene lost 5 bases, with 17 bases spanning the gap. Germline values: CDR1 SNHLY, CDR2 FYNNEI. This CDR3 comprises 15 residues. The CDR3 loop is CASKMKVTSTGELFF. DNA of the CDR3: TGTGCCAGCAAGATGAAGGTTACTTCGACCGGGGAGCTGTTTTTT.

The chain is built from TRBV11-3 and TRBJ1-2; D gene unclear. Trimming left V 0 bases short and J 6 bases short, with 26 bases between. The CDR3 is made up of 19 amino acids. The germline gives CDR1 SGHNT, CDR2 YENEEA. DNA for the CDR3: TGTGCCAGCAGCTTAGATTCCGCACCCGGGGAGTTAGTTACAAATGGCTACACCTTC. Translation: CASSLDSAPGELVTNGYTF.

V and J are TRBV19 and TRBJ2-3; the match to TRBD2 covers 12 bases. Germline V CDR1 and CDR2: LNHDA, SQIVND (reference sequence). This CDR3 region has 16 residues. Trimming cost V 4 bases and J 0 bases; bases outside gene matches: 2. For the CDR3, the DNA is TGTGCCAGTAGTAGTACTAGCGGGAGGAGCACAGATACGCAGTATTTT. This translates into CASSSTSGRSTDTQYF. The variable domain in full, with the rest retrieved from reference TRBV19 and TRBJ2-3, is DGGITQSPKYLFRKEGQNVTLSCEQNLNHDAMYWYRQDPGQGLRLIYYSQIVNDFQKGDIAEGYSVSREKKESFPLTVTSAQKNPTAFYLCASSSTSGRSTDTQYFGPGTRLTVL.

This clone was detected only a few times. One end of the junction varies from germline; a read error may be responsible. The chain employs TRBV28 and TRBJ1-3; maybe TRBD1 (5 bases). The CDR3 is 11 amino acids. Germline V gene sequence: CDR1 MDHEN, CDR2 SYDVKM. The CDR3 region is CASSSNRGRDF. The CDR3 region has the DNA TGTGCCAGCAGTTCGAACCGGGGACGTGATTTT.

The CDR3 DNA follows: TGTGCCAGCAGCTTAGTGGGGGGAGAGGTCACCGGGGAGCTGTTTTTT. Its protein is CASSLVGGEVTGELFF. The genes are TRBV7-2 and TRBJ2-2; D perhaps matches TRBD2 (6 bases). Germline V gives CDR1 SGHTA, CDR2 FQGNSA. V lost 1 base and J 4 bases, leaving 13 bases between the germline ends. The CDR3 contains 16 residues.

The chain recombines TRBV4-1 with TRBJ2-7; 8 bases agree with TRBD1. With 5 bases clipped from V and 3 bases from J, the junction kept 9 bases outside the gene matches. The CDR3 spans 15 residues. CDR1 and CDR2 from the germline V gene are MGHRA and YSYEKL. The CDR3 spells CASSESDRVVYEQYF. Written as DNA, the CDR3 is TGCGCCAGCAGCGAGTCGGACAGGGTGGTCTACGAGCAGTACTTC.

The chain carries TRBV29-1 and TRBJ2-7, with 8 bases that match TRBD1. J gave up 2 bases and V 2 bases, and 2 bases lay outside the gene matches. This CDR3 region has 13 residues. Germline V lookup: CDR1 SQVTM, CDR2 ANQGSEA. The CDR3 sequence: CSVETGGTYEQYF. CDR3 sequence (DNA): TGCAGCGTTGAAACAGGGGGGACCTACGAGCAGTACTTC.

The chain is built from TRBV30 and TRBJ2-3; perhaps TRBD1 as D (5 bases). Trimming cost V 0 bases and J 6 bases, with 10 bases left between them. The CDR3 length is 13 residues. The germline V gene has CDR1 GTSNPN and CDR2 SVGIG (reference sequence). In nucleotides, the CDR3 is TGTGCCTGGAGTGTAAGGGGCTTGGATACGCAGTATTTT. This gives the protein CAWSVRGLDTQYF.

J is TRBJ1-3 and V is TRBV15, with a weak D call TRBD1 (6 bases). The CDR3 is 14 residues long. Germline CDR1 is LNHNV and CDR2 is YYDKDF (reference sequence). V was cut by 4 bases and J by 3 bases, with 10 bases left in between. The CDR3 loop is CATSIGQNGNTIYF. CDR3 nucleotides: TGTGCCACCAGCATTGGACAGAATGGAAACACCATATATTTT.

As to this clone: This CDR3 is also generated by other DNA sequences in the sample. The rearrangement uses TRBV18 and TRBJ1-4; maybe TRBD1 (5 bases). The germline V gene encodes CDR1 KGHSH and CDR2 LQKENI. The CDR3 is 12 amino acids. The V end was cut by 3 bases, the J end by 8 bases, with 7 bases between. CDR3 in amino acids: CASSPQGEKLFF. The CDR3 DNA follows: TGTGCCAGCTCACCTCAGGGAGAAAAACTGTTTTTT.

This chain uses TRBV5-1 with TRBJ2-1; D is possibly TRBD2 (6 bases). Germline CDR1 is SGHRS and CDR2 is YFSETQ. CDR3 length: 16 amino acids. The V end was cut by 0 bases, the J end by 3 bases, with 13 bases between. The CDR3 coding sequence is TGCGCCAGCAGCTTGGCCATTCAGGGAGGCTACAATGAGCAGTTCTTC. Translating it yields CASSLAIQGGYNEQFF. The entire variable domain, with the rest obtained from reference TRBV5-1 and TRBJ2-1, is as follows: KAGVTQTPRYLIKTRGQQVTLSCSPISGHRSVSWYQQTPGQGLQFLFEYFSETQRNKGNFPGRFSGRQFSNSRSEMNVSTLELGDSALYLCASSLAIQGGYNEQFFGPGTRLTVL.

The gene calls are TRBV6-1 and TRBJ1-1; the D gene is possibly TRBD1 (6 bases). The CDR3 has 14 residues. Germline-derived CDR1 and CDR2 are MNHNS and SASEGT. V was trimmed by 2 bases and J by 6 bases, leaving 13 bases between them. The CDR3 loop reads CASSESTGRPEAFF. Written as DNA, the CDR3 is TGTGCCAGCAGTGAAAGTACAGGGCGACCTGAAGCTTTCTTT.

This chain joins TRBV10-3 and TRBJ2-1; D gene uncertain. Per germline, CDR1 ENHRY and CDR2 SYGVKD. Trimming cost V 8 bases and J 0 bases, with 14 bases left between them. The CDR3 totals 15 residues. For the CDR3, the DNA is TGTGCCATCGGACGTTGGCCGAGCTCCTACAATGAGCAGTTCTTC. It yields the protein CAIGRWPSSYNEQFF.

The chain is built from TRBV11-3 and TRBJ1-1; D unclear. CDR3 length: 12 residues. Germline-derived CDR1 and CDR2 are SGHNT and YENEEA. V was clipped by 5 bases and J by 1 base, with 5 bases between them. The CDR3 reads CASSQGNTEAFF. CDR3 nucleotides: TGTGCCAGCAGCCAAGGGAACACTGAAGCTTTCTTT.

V gene TRBV13 combines with J gene TRBJ2-5, with a possible D match to TRBD1 (5 bases). Germline V gene lookup returns CDR1 PRHDT and CDR2 FYEKMQ (reference sequence). V was cut by 4 bases and J by 5 bases, with 14 bases left in between. The CDR3 spans 14 residues. The CDR3 here is CASSSLSRAETQYF. Here the CDR3 DNA reads TGTGCCAGCAGCTCCCTGTCCAGGGCGGAGACCCAGTACTTC.

The chain is built from TRBV5-1 and TRBJ2-1, with D perhaps being TRBD1 or TRBD2 (5 bases each). The CDR3 runs to 14 residues. V shed 5 bases and J shed 5 bases, with 14 bases lying between them. Germline assignment: CDR1 SGHRS and CDR2 YFSETQ. CDR3 region: CASSGTTYNNEQFF. The CDR3 nucleotides are TGCGCCAGCAGTGGGACCACTTACAACAATGAGCAGTTCTTC.

This chain joins TRBV28 and TRBJ2-1; 11 bases fit TRBD2. The germline V gene encodes CDR1 MDHEN and CDR2 SYDVKM. The CDR3 sequence is 19 residues long. After removal of 1 base from V and 7 bases from J, the junction contained 15 bases not matched to a gene. CDR3 coding DNA: TGTGCCAGCAGTTTATTCCCACTAGCGGGAGCAGGTGGGGGGAATGAGCAGTTCTTC. Its protein product is CASSLFPLAGAGGGNEQFF.

Comments on this clone: One end of the junction does not line up with germline, which may come from a read error. V and J are TRBV6-1 and TRBJ2-7, with D possibly TRBD2 on 5 matching bases. Germline lookup yields CDR1 MNHNS and CDR2 SASEGT. The CDR3 is made up of 13 amino acids. DNA for the CDR3: TGTGCCACCCAGAACCGGGGTATCTACGAGCAGCACTTC. This sequence encodes CATQNRGIYEQHF.

The chain uses TRBV9 and TRBJ2-5; the match to TRBD2 covers 8 bases. In germline, CDR1 is SGDLS, CDR2 YYNGEE. This CDR3 has 13 residues. V shed 3 bases and J 4 bases; nucleotides not matched to a gene: 2. The CDR3 region has the DNA TGTGCCAGCAGCGCCGGGACTAGAGAGACCCAGTACTTC. This translates into CASSAGTRETQYF. Together with reference TRBV9 and TRBJ2-5, the CDR3 gives the full variable domain: DSGVTQTPKHLITATGQRVTLRCSPRSGDLSVYWYQQSLDQGLQFLIQYYNGEERAKGNILERFSAQQFPDLHSELNLSSLELGDSALYFCASSAGTRETQYFGPGTRLLVL.

In its sample, this clone was seen a few times. The genes are TRBV30 and TRBJ2-7; tentatively, D is TRBD1 (5 bases). The CDR3 length is 12 residues. CDR1 and CDR2 (germline): GTSNPN, SVGIG (reference sequence). With 6 bases removed from V and 0 bases from J, the gap between germline ends came to 9 bases. Here the CDR3 reads CACRQSSYEQYF. CDR3 sequence (DNA): TGTGCCTGCCGACAGAGCTCCTACGAGCAGTACTTC.

The CDR3 spells CASSTGLAGEDTQYF. The CDR3 region has the DNA TGTGCCAGCAGCACGGGACTAGCGGGAGAAGATACGCAGTATTTT. V is TRBV5-4 and J is TRBJ2-3; 14 bases are a match to TRBD2. The length of the CDR3 is 15 residues. Germline trimming cut 4 bases from V and 5 bases from J; bases unmatched to any gene: 3. Looked up from germline, CDR1 is SGHNT and CDR2 is YYREEE (reference sequence).

The chain employs TRBV28 and TRBJ2-2, with 7 bases lining up with TRBD1. V was pared by 4 bases and J by 7 bases, with 6 bases of the junction left unmatched. This CDR3 region has 14 residues. Per germline, CDR1 MDHEN and CDR2 SYDVKM. CDR3 bases: TGTGCCAGCAGTTCGGTAGGGGGCATCGGGGAGCTGTTTTTT. Translated, it gives CASSSVGGIGELFF.

The gene calls are TRBV9 and TRBJ2-2, with 9 positions matching TRBD2. J lost 6 bases, V lost 4 bases, and 4 bases had no gene match. From germline, CDR1 is SGDLS and CDR2 YYNGEE. The CDR3 is 14 residues long. The CDR3 region has the DNA TGTGCCAGCAGCCCGATAGCGGGAGCCGGGGAGCTGTTTTTT. Amino acids: CASSPIAGAGELFF.

V is TRBV6-6 and J is TRBJ2-7, with D unclear. With 2 bases removed from V and 0 bases from J, the gap between germline ends came to 11 bases. Germline CDR1 and CDR2: MNHNY and SVGAGI (reference sequence). This CDR3 region has 15 residues. In nucleotides, the CDR3 is TGTGCCAGCAGTTACGAGGAAACGGGCTCCTACGAGCAGTACTTC. Protein sequence: CASSYEETGSYEQYF.

With regard to this clone: A read error may explain this, as a much larger clone is one base away. The rearrangement joins TRBV28 to TRBJ2-3, with D unresolved. With the DNA end fitting TRBJ1-5 better, the J assignment may be wrong. The CDR3 has 14 residues. Per the germline V gene, CDR1 is MDHEN and CDR2 is SYDVKM. The CDR3: CASSQPSGTDTQHF. The CDR3 nucleotides read TGTGCCAGCAGTCAGCCTAGCGGCACAGATACGCAGCATTTT.

In this sample, this clone turned up many times. The chain carries TRBV10-3 and TRBJ1-5; D gene ambiguous. Germline lookup yields CDR1 ENHRY and CDR2 SYGVKD. The V and J ends lost 3 bases and 1 base respectively, with 4 bases between them. The CDR3 totals 13 residues. The CDR3 here is CAISEQSNQPQHF. The CDR3 DNA is TGTGCCATCAGTGAACAGAGCAATCAGCCCCAGCATTTT.

The rearrangement joins TRBV5-1 to TRBJ2-5; D gene ambiguous. The V and J ends lost 2 bases and 2 bases respectively, with 4 bases between them. The germline gives CDR1 SGHRS, CDR2 YFSETQ. This CDR3 spans 12 amino acids. Written as DNA, the CDR3 is TGCGCCAGCAGCTTCGAGCAAGAGACCCAGTACTTC. Translating it yields CASSFEQETQYF.